These 8 T cell receptor beta chains came from one sample sequenced in a study of T-cell memory formation after mild COVID-19. Using its own MiXCR run on the 5' RACE reads, TCRdb lists one record per CDR3 protein. The sample yields around 390,000 distinct CDR3 sequences, around a sixth seen once. Sequenced material: PBMCs or a T cell subset sorted from them (not recorded which). The source of these receptors is a man aged 18 to 35 who had mild COVID-19 (a few samples of this study predate the infection). Cell type and time point are not known.

This clonotype was seen a few times. This chain links TRBV24-1 with TRBJ2-3; tentatively, D is TRBD1 (5 bases). From germline, CDR1 is KGHDR and CDR2 SFDVKD. The CDR3 is made up of 14 amino acids. Trimming removed 3 bases at V and 3 bases at J, with 9 bases between. CDR3 loop: CATSDTRQTDTQYF. CDR3 bases: TGTGCCACCAGTGATACCCGACAGACAGATACGCAGTATTTT.

CDR3 amino acids: CASKEDRGGWQPQHF. CDR3 DNA: TGTGCCAGCAAAGAAGACAGGGGGGGTTGGCAGCCCCAGCATTTT. This sequence joins TRBV6-2 or TRBV6-3 and TRBJ1-5; 9 nucleotides match TRBD1. The trim removed 7 bases at V and 7 bases at J, leaving 11 bases unmatched. The CDR3 spans 15 residues. Germline V CDR1 and CDR2: MNHEY, SVGEGT.

In its sample, this clonotype was seen a few times. V is TRBV20-1 and J is TRBJ2-1; 7 bases line up with TRBD1. The CDR3 totals 14 residues. The V gene's germline CDR1 is DFQATT and CDR2 SNEGSKA (reference sequence). V was clipped by 7 bases and J by 4 bases; unmatched bases: 10. CDR3 amino acids: CSVRRQGAYNEQFF. DNA for the CDR3: TGCAGTGTTCGAAGACAGGGAGCTTACAATGAGCAGTTCTTC.

V usage is TRBV7-2 and J usage is TRBJ2-4; a possible D gene is TRBD2 (7 bases). CDR3 length: 16 residues. Germline V gene lookup returns CDR1 SGHTA and CDR2 FQGNSA. Trimming shortened V by 5 bases and J by 0 bases, and 14 bases separated the two germline ends. The CDR3 region is CASSPEGGPAKNIQYF. The CDR3 DNA reads as TGTGCCAGCAGCCCAGAGGGGGGGCCAGCCAAAAACATTCAGTACTTC.

This clonotype appeared many times. The CDR3 region is CASSLIAGGTDTQYF. CDR3 in DNA: TGTGCCAGCAGTTTAATAGCGGGGGGCACAGATACGCAGTATTTT. J is TRBJ2-3 and V is TRBV12-3 or TRBV12-4, with TRBD2 matching 9 bases. CDR3 size: 15 residues. V was pared by 2 bases and J by 1 base, with 1 base of the junction left unmatched.

The V and J genes are TRBV5-4 and TRBJ1-2; TRBD1 matches at 8 bases. J lost 8 bases, V lost 4 bases, and 7 bases had no gene match. CDR1 SGHNT and CDR2 YYREEE come from the germline V gene (reference sequence). The CDR3 contains 13 residues. CDR3 in amino acids: CASSPDRAEGYTF. CDR3 DNA sequence: TGTGCCAGCAGCCCGGACAGGGCGGAGGGCTACACCTTC. Supplemented by reference TRBV5-4 and TRBJ1-2, the full variable domain reads ETGVTQSPTHLIKTRGQQVTLRCSSQSGHNTVSWYQQALGQGPQFIFQYYREEENGRGNFPPRFSGLQFPNYSSELNVNALELDDSALYLCASSPDRAEGYTFGSGTRLTVV.

This clonotype was seen repeatedly, ten times or more. The chain is built from TRBV7-2 and TRBJ2-5; possible D gene TRBD2, 5 bases. CDR1 is SGHTA, CDR2 FQGNSA, per germline. The CDR3 loop spans 16 amino acids. Trimming left V 1 base short and J 4 bases short, with 16 bases between. CDR3 residues: CASSLVALSGLETQYF. The CDR3 DNA reads as TGTGCCAGCAGCTTAGTAGCCTTGTCGGGGTTAGAGACCCAGTACTTC.

The rearrangement links TRBV3-1 to TRBJ2-3; the match to TRBD2 covers 10 bases. This CDR3 region has 16 residues. V lost 0 bases, J lost 6 bases, and 6 bases stayed unmatched. Germline CDR1 and CDR2: LGHDT and YNNKEL (reference sequence). CDR3 loop: CASSQDPSGGWDTQYF. The CDR3 DNA reads as TGTGCCAGCAGCCAAGACCCTAGCGGGGGTTGGGATACGCAGTATTTT.